This is a list of T cell receptor beta chains from one sample in a study of blood T cell repertoires in COVID-19. This table comes from immunoSEQ multiplex PCR, and its TCRdb copy is limited to in-frame clones, with some not included. The sample has about 190,000 clones, about four fifths seen once. The specimen was peripheral blood. All receptors come from a woman in her 70s with active or convalescent COVID-19. Each CDR3 is given with its conserved first and last residue. A D gene is named only where the DNA matches it firmly.

V	J	D	CDR3	DNA
TRBV5-4	TRBJ2-7	NA	CASSLLNYEQYF	TGTGCCAGCAGCTTACTCAACTACGAGCAGTACTTC
TRBV29-1	TRBJ2-7	TRBD2	CSVEVQRGGEQYF	TGCAGCGTTGAAGTCCAGCGGGGAGGGGAGCAGTACTTC
TRBV18	TRBJ2-3	TRBD1	CASSRRQGSTDTQYF	TGTGCCAGCTCACGCCGACAGGGAAGCACAGATACGCAGTATTTT
TRBV28	TRBJ1-4	TRBD1	CASSSLKRQGAHLKLFF	TGTGCCAGCAGTTCCCTAAAAAGACAGGGGGCGCACCTAAAACTGTTTTTT
TRBV24-1	TRBJ1-2	NA	CATSDYGSGYTF	TGTGCCACCAGTGATTATGGGAGTGGCTACACCTTC
TRBV6-5	TRBJ2-3	NA	CASLGALDTQYF	TGTGCCAGCTTGGGGGCTCTCGATACGCAGTATTTT
TRBV2	TRBJ2-1	TRBD1	CASVRGTGYNEQFF	TGTGCCAGCGTTCGAGGGACAGGGTACAATGAGCAGTTCTTC
TRBV5-5	TRBJ1-2	TRBD1	CASSQGQHYGYTF	TGTGCCAGCAGCCAGGGACAGCACTATGGCTACACCTTC
TRBV29-1	TRBJ2-7	TRBD2	CSVGTSGKEQYF	TGCAGCGTTGGGACTAGCGGGAAAGAGCAGTACTTC
TRBV28	TRBJ1-4	NA	CASAPSGVTNEKLFF	TGTGCCAGCGCGCCCTCGGGGGTAACTAATGAAAAACTGTTTTTT
TRBV5-4	TRBJ2-1	TRBD2	CASSLLAGVGNEQFF	TGTGCCAGCAGCTTACTAGCGGGAGTTGGCAATGAGCAGTTCTTC
TRBV3-1/TRBV3-2	TRBJ2-2	NA	CASLSTNTGELFF	TGTGCCAGCTTATCTACGAACACCGGGGAGCTGTTTTTT
TRBV2	TRBJ1-3	TRBD1	CASSRRDSTIYF	TGTGCCAGCTCCAGGAGGGACAGCACCATATATTTT
TRBV6-1	TRBJ2-3	TRBD1	CASSDLGQGGLDTQYF	TGTGCCAGCAGTGACCTAGGACAGGGGGGGTTAGATACGCAGTATTTT
TRBV28	TRBJ1-2	TRBD1	CASSFPGQGASYTF	TGTGCCAGCAGTTTTCCCGGACAGGGGGCGAGCTACACCTTC